The 27 T cell receptor beta chains given below trace back to one sample, sequenced in a study of metastatic and nonmetastatic thyroid tumors. Thyroid surgery was performed in patients who had received no treatment beforehand. MiXCR was used by TCRdb to re-call the PCR reads. The top ten clones hold around 9.6% of a sample with about 50,000 clones, about 4.3% of them seen once. The material sequenced was blood. The receptor set was obtained from a female donor with papillary thyroid cancer or a benign thyroid nodule (not recorded which). Some clones in this sample may be carry-over from other donors' samples.

This clone occurred many times. In DNA, the CDR3 is TGTGCCAGCAGCTTAGCGTCGCCAGGGATAGATACGCAGTATTTT. This sequence encodes CASSLASPGIDTQYF. V gene TRBV7-9 combines with J gene TRBJ2-3; D is perhaps TRBD1 (5 bases). Germline-derived CDR1 and CDR2 are SEHNR and FQNEAQ (reference sequence). This CDR3 has 15 residues. V was pared by 0 bases and J by 5 bases, with 12 bases between.

This chain connects TRBV27 to TRBJ2-3; the match to TRBD1 covers 7 bases. The ends lost 7 bases at V and 9 bases at J; junction bases unmatched: 16. Germline V gene lookup returns CDR1 MNHEY and CDR2 SMNVEV (reference sequence). This CDR3 region has 15 residues. CDR3 nucleotide sequence: TGTGCCAGCACTTTGTGGGGACAGTACAAAGAGACGCAGTATTTT. This gives the protein CASTLWGQYKETQYF.

There are a few counts of this clone. At one end the junction does not follow the germline gene, possibly because of a read error. This chain connects TRBV6-2 or TRBV6-3 to TRBJ2-1; D uncertain. Germline V gives CDR1 MNHEY, CDR2 SVGEGT. This CDR3 has 15 amino acids. CDR3 in DNA: TGTGCCAGCACTTACAGATGGTCTTCAGTCAAGGAGCAGTTCTTC. It codes for CASTYRWSSVKEQFF.

This clone was counted many times. V is TRBV5-1 and J is TRBJ1-5; TRBD1 matches 9 bases. After removal of 0 bases from V and 5 bases from J, the junction contained 3 bases not matched to a gene. Germline V gene data show CDR1 as SGHRS and CDR2 as YFSETQ. The CDR3 has 15 residues. The CDR3 bases are TGCGCCAGCAGCTTGGGGGACAGGGTGGATCAGCCCCAGCATTTT. Protein sequence: CASSLGDRVDQPQHF. The full variable domain, its missing parts supplied by reference TRBV5-1 and TRBJ1-5, is KAGVTQTPRYLIKTRGQQVTLSCSPISGHRSVSWYQQTPGQGLQFLFEYFSETQRNKGNFPGRFSGRQFSNSRSEMNVSTLELGDSALYLCASSLGDRVDQPQHFGDGTRLSIL.

The chain combines TRBV3-1 with TRBJ1-2; D is ambiguous. CDR3 length equals 14 residues. Between the trimmed V and J ends, which lost 2 bases and 4 bases, there was a span of 11 bases. The germline V gene encodes CDR1 LGHDT and CDR2 YNNKEL (reference sequence). In nucleotides, the CDR3 is TGTGCCAGCAGCCAATTTACCTTGAGCTATGGCTACACCTTC. Translated: CASSQFTLSYGYTF.

Ten or more counts support this clone. DNA of the CDR3: TGCGCCAGCAGTGAGCTTAGCGGGGGCACAGATACGCAGTATTTT. It translates to CASSELSGGTDTQYF. The rearrangement joins TRBV10-2 to TRBJ2-3, with 8 bases lining up with TRBD2. V shed 2 bases, J shed 1 base, and the junction held 2 bases outside the gene matches. The CDR3 sequence is 15 residues long. Germline V gene data show CDR1 as WSHSY and CDR2 as SAAADI.

The chain couples TRBV12-3 or TRBV12-4 to TRBJ2-1, with D perhaps matching TRBD2 (6 bases). Trimming cost V 7 bases and J 3 bases, with 10 bases left between them. CDR3 length equals 13 residues. CDR3 residues: CASKAGRYNEQFF. The CDR3 DNA reads as TGTGCCAGCAAGGCGGGGCGCTACAATGAGCAGTTCTTC.

To note about this clone: One base away lies a much larger clone, so this may be a sequencing read error. This CDR3 is also generated by other DNA sequences in the sample. This chain uses TRBV5-6 with TRBJ1-4; 7 bases match TRBD1. The CDR3 loop spans 16 amino acids. The V and J ends lost 0 bases and 10 bases, in that order; junction bases with no gene match: 12. Germline V gene lookup returns CDR1 SGHDT and CDR2 YYEEEE. CDR3: CASSLVGQQATGKLFF. The CDR3 region has the DNA TGTGCCAGCAGCTTGGTGGGACAGCAGGCAACCGGAAAACTGTTTTTT.

This chain links TRBV18 with TRBJ2-5; TRBD2 is a possible D gene (6 bases). V dropped 1 base and J dropped 5 bases, with 11 bases sitting between them. CDR1 and CDR2 from the germline V gene are KGHSH and LQKENI. CDR3 length: 14 residues. CDR3 in amino acids: CASSPRTSSETQYF. The CDR3, as DNA: TGTGCCAGCTCACCACGTACTAGCTCGGAGACCCAGTACTTC.

This clone was counted at least ten times. The rearrangement uses TRBV2 and TRBJ1-4, with 8 bases that match TRBD1. Germline V lookup: CDR1 SNHLY, CDR2 FYNNEI. The CDR3 totals 15 residues. V shed 6 bases and J 2 bases; nucleotides not matched to a gene: 5. The CDR3 nucleotides are TGTGCCAGCAGCGACCGACAGGGGACTAATGAAAAACTGTTTTTT. Translating gives CASSDRQGTNEKLFF.

With regard to this clone: Given a much more abundant clone one base away, this may be a read error. This chain joins TRBV16 and TRBJ2-3; D is unresolved. From germline, CDR1 is KGHSY and CDR2 FQNENV. This CDR3 comprises 13 residues. Here the CDR3 reads CASIQSPSDTQYF. The CDR3 DNA follows: TGTGCCAGCATCCAATCGCCGTCAGATACGCAGTATTTT.

This clone was seen a handful of times. V is TRBV27 and J is TRBJ1-2; TRBD1 might be the D (6 bases). This CDR3 spans 13 amino acids. Germline CDR1 reads MNHEY; CDR2 reads SMNVEV (reference sequence). The germline V and J ends were trimmed by 9 bases and 6 bases, with 17 bases remaining between them. The CDR3 sequence is CASSGREGDGYTF. CDR3 DNA sequence: TGTGCCAGTAGCGGCCGCGAGGGGGATGGCTACACCTTC.

The genes are TRBV11-2 and TRBJ2-1, with TRBD2 matching over 8 bases. The CDR3 runs to 18 residues. Trimming cost V 0 bases and J 7 bases; bases outside gene matches: 14. CDR1 is SGHAT and CDR2 is FQNNGV in the germline V gene. For the CDR3, the DNA is TGTGCCAGCAGCTTAGAGTGGTTGGTAGCGGGAAGCATTAATGAGCAGTTCTTC. Translated, it gives CASSLEWLVAGSINEQFF.

This clone has only a few counts. This sequence joins TRBV5-1 and TRBJ2-3; D possibly corresponds to TRBD2 (7 bases). The V end lost 1 base, the J end lost 13 bases, and 19 bases lay between the germline ends. In germline, CDR1 is SGHRS, CDR2 YFSETQ. This CDR3 is built from 14 residues. The DNA of the CDR3 is TGCGCCAGCAGCTTGCGACAGGCGGGGGATGCGAAGTATTTT. Its translation: CASSLRQAGDAKYF.

This clone was recorded at least ten times. The gene calls are TRBV27 and TRBJ2-1, with a weak D call TRBD2 (5 bases). Germline values: CDR1 MNHEY, CDR2 SMNVEV (reference sequence). The V gene lost 3 bases and the J gene lost 0 bases, with 9 bases spanning the gap. The CDR3 is made up of 15 amino acids. The CDR3 nucleotides are TGTGCCAGCAGTTTGCTAGGGAGCTCCTACAATGAGCAGTTCTTC. Translating gives CASSLLGSSYNEQFF.

This clone occurred many times. The J gene is TRBJ1-2, the V gene TRBV12-3 or TRBV12-4; D is possibly TRBD1 (5 bases). Trimming removed 5 bases at V and 2 bases at J, with 15 bases between. CDR3 length equals 15 residues. As DNA, the CDR3 is TGTGCCAGCAGTAACCGGGACCAAGGCAACTATGGCTACACCTTC. Residues: CASSNRDQGNYGYTF.

This clone is labeled medium-sized. The chain couples TRBV6-1 to TRBJ2-3; 9 positions agree with TRBD1. CDR1 and CDR2 (germline): MNHNS, SASEGT. The ends lost 6 bases at V and 4 bases at J; junction bases unmatched: 5. This CDR3 comprises 14 residues. CDR3 DNA sequence: TGTGCCAGCAGAGACACAGGGGGCGCAGATACGCAGTATTTT. Protein: CASRDTGGADTQYF.

This clone has at least ten counts. The chain links TRBV7-2 to TRBJ1-5; D unresolved. V lost 5 bases and J 0 bases, leaving 8 bases between the germline ends. CDR3 length equals 14 residues. CDR1 is SGHTA, CDR2 FQGNSA, per germline. DNA for the CDR3: TGTGCCAGCAGCAAAACAGCTAGCAATCAGCCCCAGCATTTT. This translates into CASSKTASNQPQHF.

The sample holds a few counts of this clone. Here the CDR3 DNA reads TGTGCCACCAGCAGAACCCGGGACAGGGGGCGAGAGCAGTACTTC. This codes for CATSRTRDRGREQYF. The V gene is TRBV15, the J gene TRBJ2-7, with TRBD1 identical over 12 bases. The junction had 6 bases not matched to a gene; V was cut back by 2 bases and J by 7 bases. This CDR3 is 15 amino acids long. The germline gives CDR1 LNHNV, CDR2 YYDKDF (reference sequence).

V is TRBV27 and J is TRBJ2-1; 10 bases fit TRBD2. The CDR3 has 14 amino acids. Germline values: CDR1 MNHEY, CDR2 SMNVEV (reference sequence). Trimming cost V 5 bases and J 4 bases; bases outside gene matches: 2. CDR3: CASSTAGGYNEQFF. The CDR3 coding sequence is TGTGCCAGCAGTACAGCGGGGGGGTACAATGAGCAGTTCTTC.

This clone was counted at least ten times. The chain recombines TRBV15 with TRBJ2-5; 7 bases match TRBD1. CDR1 and CDR2 from the germline V gene are LNHNV and YYDKDF (reference sequence). The CDR3 loop spans 14 amino acids. Germline trimming cut 3 bases from V and 1 base from J; bases unmatched to any gene: 2. The CDR3 nucleotides read TGTGCCACCAGCAGGAGACAGGGCCAAGAGACCCAGTACTTC. It yields the protein CATSRRQGQETQYF. Using reference TRBV15 and TRBJ2-5 for the parts outside the CDR3, the full variable domain is DAMVIQNPRYQVTQFGKPVTLSCSQTLNHNVMYWYQQKSSQAPKLLFHYYDKDFNNEADTPDNFQSRRPNTSFCFLDIRSPGLGDTAMYLCATSRRQGQETQYFGPGTRLLVL.

In this sample, this clone is medium-sized. The chain carries TRBV6-2 or TRBV6-3 and TRBJ2-7, with D perhaps TRBD2 (5 bases). The CDR3 has 15 amino acids. Trimming left V 0 bases short and J 3 bases short, with 12 bases between. From germline, CDR1 is MNHEY and CDR2 SVGEGT. CDR3 in amino acids: CASSYSLEVDYEQYF. In DNA, the CDR3 is TGTGCCAGCAGTTACTCGTTGGAGGTTGACTACGAGCAGTACTTC.

As to this clone: A much larger clone sits a single nucleotide away, making a read error possible. V and J are TRBV6-2 or TRBV6-3 and TRBJ2-4; no clear D. CDR1 MNHEY and CDR2 SVGEGT come from the germline V gene. This CDR3 is built from 14 residues. For the CDR3, the DNA is TGTGCCAGCAGTTCCCCGCGAACCAAAAACATTAAGTACTTC. Translating it yields CASSSPRTKNIKYF.

The sample holds a few counts of this clone. One base away lies a much larger clone, so this may be a sequencing read error. This sample also contains other DNA sequences that code for the same CDR3. V usage is TRBV20-1 and J usage is TRBJ1-2; D not resolved. The CDR3 runs to 13 residues. Germline lookup yields CDR1 DFQATT and CDR2 SNEGSKA (reference sequence). The DNA of the CDR3 is TGCAGTGCTGCAGAACCCGCGAAGTATGGCTACACATTC. Protein product: CSAAEPAKYGYTF.

This clone has ten or more counts. V is TRBV5-1 and J is TRBJ2-7; 9 bases agree with TRBD1. Trimming took 4 bases from V and 1 from J; bases not matched to a gene: 12. The germline V gene encodes CDR1 SGHRS and CDR2 YFSETQ. The CDR3 length is 17 residues. The CDR3 nucleotides are TGCGCCAGCAGCCGACAAACTACAGGGGGCTCTTCCTACGAGCAGTACTTC. This codes for CASSRQTTGGSSYEQYF.

The sample holds many counts of this clone. CDR3: CASSLSSGKVAGELFF. The CDR3 region has the DNA TGTGCCAGCAGCTTGTCTAGCGGGAAAGTGGCGGGGGAGCTGTTTTTT. The rearrangement joins TRBV5-5 to TRBJ2-2; 9 bases line up with TRBD2. CDR1 SGHKS and CDR2 YYEKEE come from the germline V gene (reference sequence). The junction had 9 bases not matched to a gene; V was cut back by 1 base and J by 8 bases. The CDR3 is 16 residues long.

This clone was counted at least ten times. The chain carries TRBV3-1 and TRBJ2-5; 8 bases match TRBD2. Germline CDR1 reads LGHDT; CDR2 reads YNNKEL (reference sequence). V was clipped by 4 bases and J by 4 bases; unmatched bases: 5. The CDR3 contains 14 residues. In nucleotides, the CDR3 is TGTGCCAGCAGCCCAAGCGGGAGTGGAGAGACCCAGTACTTC. It encodes CASSPSGSGETQYF.